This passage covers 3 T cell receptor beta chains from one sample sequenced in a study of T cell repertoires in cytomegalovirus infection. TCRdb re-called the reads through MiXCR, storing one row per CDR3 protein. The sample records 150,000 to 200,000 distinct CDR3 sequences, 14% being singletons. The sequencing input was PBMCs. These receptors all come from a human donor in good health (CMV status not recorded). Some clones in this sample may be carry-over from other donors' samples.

CDR3 coding DNA: TGTGCCAGCAGCCTCCGGGACTACACAGATACGCAGTATTTT. The encoded protein is CASSLRDYTDTQYF. The chain uses TRBV5-4 and TRBJ2-3; 7 bases align to TRBD2. V shed 4 bases, J shed 2 bases, and the junction held 4 bases outside the gene matches. Germline V gene data show CDR1 as SGHNT and CDR2 as YYREEE (reference sequence). The CDR3 covers 14 residues. The full variable domain, completed using reference TRBV5-4 and TRBJ2-3, is ETGVTQSPTHLIKTRGQQVTLRCSSQSGHNTVSWYQQALGQGPQFIFQYYREEENGRGNFPPRFSGLQFPNYSSELNVNALELDDSALYLCASSLRDYTDTQYFGPGTRLTVL.

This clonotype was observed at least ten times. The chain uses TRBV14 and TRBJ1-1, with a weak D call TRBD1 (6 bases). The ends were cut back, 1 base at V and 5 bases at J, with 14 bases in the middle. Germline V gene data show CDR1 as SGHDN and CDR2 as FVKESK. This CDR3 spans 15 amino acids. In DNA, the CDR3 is TGTGCCAGCAGCCAAGTGGGGGGGCGGTGGACTGAAGCTTTCTTT. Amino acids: CASSQVGGRWTEAFF.

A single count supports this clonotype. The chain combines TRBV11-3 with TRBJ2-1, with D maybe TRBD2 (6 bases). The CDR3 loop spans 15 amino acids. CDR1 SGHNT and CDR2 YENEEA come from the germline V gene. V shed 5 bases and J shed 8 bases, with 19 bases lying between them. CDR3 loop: CASSPRRGGWDEQFF. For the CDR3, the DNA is TGTGCCAGCAGCCCCCGGAGGGGAGGTTGGGATGAGCAGTTCTTC.